This T cell receptor beta chain stems from a study of shared clonotypes between healthy human individuals. The run depth of the assay was deep. The authors ran unsorted PBMC replicate PCRs on around 320 ng DNA, approximately 31,000 T cell genomes. The repertoire was sequenced with immunoSEQ multiplex PCR; TCRdb's copy has only in-frame clones and lacks some. Of hundreds of thousands of clones listed, 76% are singletons. The CDR3 loop spans 16 amino acids. The J segment lost 7 bases and the V segment lost 1 base, leaving 14 bases of the junction unmatched. Per the germline V gene, CDR1 is SGHRS and CDR2 is YFSETQ.

This chain uses TRBV5-1 with TRBJ2-7, with 7 bases fitting TRBD2. Sequencing was done on a sample of PBMCs. The receptor comes from a woman aged 40 to 50 in good health. Some clones in this sample may be carry-over from other donors' samples. The CDR3 region has the DNA TGCGCCAGCAGCTTGCTCCTCCCCGGGAGAGCGGGGGAGCAGTACTTC. Protein product: CASSLLLPGRAGEQYF.